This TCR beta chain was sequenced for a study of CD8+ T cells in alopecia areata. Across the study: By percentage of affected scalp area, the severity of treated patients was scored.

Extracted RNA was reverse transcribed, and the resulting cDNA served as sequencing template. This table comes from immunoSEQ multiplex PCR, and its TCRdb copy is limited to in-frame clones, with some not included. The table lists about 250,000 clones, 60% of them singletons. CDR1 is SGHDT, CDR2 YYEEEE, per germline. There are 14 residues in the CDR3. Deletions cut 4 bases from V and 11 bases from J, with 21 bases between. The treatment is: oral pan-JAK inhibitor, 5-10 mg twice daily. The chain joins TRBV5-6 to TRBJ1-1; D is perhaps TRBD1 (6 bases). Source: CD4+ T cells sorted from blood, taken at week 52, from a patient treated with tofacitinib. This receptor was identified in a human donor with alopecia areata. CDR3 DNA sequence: TGTGCCAGCAGCCCCGGGCGGGTACAGGGCCCGGCTTTCTTT. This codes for CASSPGRVQGPAFF.